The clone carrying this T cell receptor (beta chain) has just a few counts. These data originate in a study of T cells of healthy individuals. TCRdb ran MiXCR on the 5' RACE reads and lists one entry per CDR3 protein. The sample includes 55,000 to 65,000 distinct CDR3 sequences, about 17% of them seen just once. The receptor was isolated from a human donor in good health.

The CDR3 DNA sequence: TGCGCCAGCAGCCCGGGACAGGGCGAAGAGCAGTTCTTC. Translated: CASSPGQGEEQFF. The V and J genes are TRBV5-1 and TRBJ2-1, with 9 nucleotides matching TRBD1. V was clipped by 4 bases and J by 10 bases; unmatched bases: 6. This CDR3 region has 13 residues. Germline V gene sequence: CDR1 SGHRS, CDR2 YFSETQ. Based on the CDR3 plus reference TRBV5-1 and TRBJ2-1, the full variable domain is KAGVTQTPRYLIKTRGQQVTLSCSPISGHRSVSWYQQTPGQGLQFLFEYFSETQRNKGNFPGRFSGRQFSNSRSEMNVSTLELGDSALYLCASSPGQGEEQFFGPGTRLTVL.